In its sample, the clone carrying this T cell receptor (beta chain) was seen once. Its specificity is unknown. This specimen comes from a study of cytomegalovirus exposure and HLA in healthy donors. Study overall: Both the approximately 130 validation repertoires and the approximately 640 first-cohort repertoires used the same platform, as reported by a later analysis.

Using immunoSEQ multiplex PCR, the repertoire was profiled, and TCRdb retains in-frame clones only, with some absent. This sample has fewer than 200,000 clones, with 86% found just once. Study-wide results and limits: According to the study, 160 or so TCR beta chains were cytomegalovirus-associated. Subsequent analysis revealed that first-cohort TCR clusters tended to co-occur in the 95 to 150 validation repertoires.

Specimen: PBMCs. This sequence was found in a man aged 30 to 39 in good health and CMV-seropositive.

The CDR3 loop reads CASSSQGSREAFF. The DNA for the CDR3 is TGTGCCAGCAGCTCCCAGGGGTCCCGGGAAGCTTTCTTT. V and J are TRBV5-6 and TRBJ1-1, with D possibly matching TRBD1 (6 bases). CDR3 length: 13 amino acids. Trimming took off 3 bases at V and 8 bases at J, with 14 bases between the two ends. Per germline, CDR1 SGHDT and CDR2 YYEEEE. Complete variable domain (other parts from reference TRBV5-6 and TRBJ1-1): DAGVTQSPTHLIKTRGQQVTLRCSPKSGHDTVSWYQQALGQGPQFIFQYYEEEERQRGNFPDRFSGHQFPNYSSELNVNALLLGDSALYLCASSSQGSREAFFGQGTRLTVV.